This T cell receptor beta chain was profiled in a study of cytomegalovirus exposure and HLA in healthy donors. Study outcomes and limitations: Among the CMV-associated chains, a few were confirmed in vitro as specific for CMV antigens. When presence/absence was analysed, sequencing depth was taken to be roughly uniform across donors. Follow-up analysis later connected one missense variant in DCLRE1C with trimming of TCR beta V- and J-genes.

Worth noting for this clone: Its target is not known.

The PCR was carried out with 60 Vbeta primers and 13 Jbeta primers. Data came from immunoSEQ multiplex PCR; TCRdb stores just in-frame clones and leaves some out. The table records 130,000 to 150,000 clones, around three quarters of them present only once. The sequence was obtained from a middle-aged man in good health and CMV-seropositive. Sequences were obtained from PBMCs.

The CDR3 loop is CASSLGQRIRNEKLFF. The CDR3 DNA follows: TGTGCCAGCAGCTTGGGACAGCGTATTAGGAATGAAAAACTGTTTTTT. V usage is TRBV5-6 and J usage is TRBJ1-4, with D possibly TRBD1 on 5 matching bases. Trimming took off 0 bases at V and 5 bases at J, with 14 bases between the two ends. The germline gives CDR1 SGHDT, CDR2 YYEEEE. The CDR3 contains 16 residues.